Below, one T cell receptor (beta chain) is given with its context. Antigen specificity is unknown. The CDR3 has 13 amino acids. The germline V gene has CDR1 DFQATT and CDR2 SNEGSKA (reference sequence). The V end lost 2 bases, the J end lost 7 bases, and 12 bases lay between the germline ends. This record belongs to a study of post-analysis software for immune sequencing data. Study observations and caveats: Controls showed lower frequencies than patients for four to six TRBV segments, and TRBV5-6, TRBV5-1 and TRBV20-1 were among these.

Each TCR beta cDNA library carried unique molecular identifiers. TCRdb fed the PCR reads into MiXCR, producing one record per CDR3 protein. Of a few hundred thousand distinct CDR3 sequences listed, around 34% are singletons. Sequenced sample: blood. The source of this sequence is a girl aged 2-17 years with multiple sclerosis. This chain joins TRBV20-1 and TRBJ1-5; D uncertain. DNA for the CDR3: TGCAGTGCTAGAACCACCGTAAGGCAGCCCCAGCATTTT. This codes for CSARTTVRQPQHF.